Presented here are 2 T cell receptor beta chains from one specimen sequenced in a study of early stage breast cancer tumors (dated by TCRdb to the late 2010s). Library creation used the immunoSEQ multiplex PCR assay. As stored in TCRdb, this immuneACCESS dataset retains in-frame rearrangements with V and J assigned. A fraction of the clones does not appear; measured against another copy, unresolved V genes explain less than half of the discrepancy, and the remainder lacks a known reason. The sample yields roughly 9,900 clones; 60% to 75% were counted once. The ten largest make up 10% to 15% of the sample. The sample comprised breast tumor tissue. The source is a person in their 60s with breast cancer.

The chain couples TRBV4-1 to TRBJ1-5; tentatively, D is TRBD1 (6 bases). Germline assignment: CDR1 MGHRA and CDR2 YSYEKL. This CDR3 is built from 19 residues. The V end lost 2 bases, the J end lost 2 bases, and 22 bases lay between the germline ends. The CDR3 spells CASSQFGTGVSGGNQPQHF. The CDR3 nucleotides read TGCGCCAGCAGCCAATTCGGAACGGGTGTGTCAGGGGGCAATCAGCCCCAGCATTTT.

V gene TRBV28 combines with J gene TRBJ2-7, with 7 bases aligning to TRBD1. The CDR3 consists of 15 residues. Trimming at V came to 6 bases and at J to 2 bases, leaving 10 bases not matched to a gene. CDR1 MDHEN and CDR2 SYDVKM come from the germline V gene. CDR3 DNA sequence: TGTGCCAGCAGCCTCAGGACAGGCCTAACCTACGAGCAGTACTTC. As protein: CASSLRTGLTYEQYF.